This TCR beta chain was found in a study of blood T cell repertoires in COVID-19. Study as a whole: Acute-phase and convalescent COVID-19 samples originated in the United States, Italy and Spain. Sources were T cells, B-cell-depleted T cells, or PBMCs; the material itself was cDNA or gDNA.

In the source study's methods: The assay estimated nucleated cells by amplifying reference gene primers. Clones were sequenced by immunoSEQ multiplex PCR, and TCRdb holds only the in-frame ones, with some missing. D and trimming come from the DNA, and the V and J calls and clone size come from that table. Among 150,000 to 200,000 clones listed, just under 80% were seen once. The germline V and J ends were trimmed by 6 bases and 3 bases, with 11 bases remaining between them. Germline assignment: CDR1 WSHSY and CDR2 SAAADI. This CDR3 has 13 amino acids. The chain joins TRBV10-2 to TRBJ1-1, with TRBD1 as a possible D gene (6 bases). Sequencing was performed on peripheral blood. The source is a woman aged 80 or over with acute or convalescent COVID-19. CDR3 sequence (DNA): TGCGCCAGCAGCAGACAGGCTGACACTGAAGCTTTCTTT. Protein sequence: CASSRQADTEAFF.